This record looks at one T cell receptor beta chain sequence and its context. Trimming at V came to 3 bases and at J to 4 bases, leaving 7 bases not matched to a gene. In germline, CDR1 is SGHDT, CDR2 YYEEEE. The CDR3 has 15 amino acids. The data stem from a study of T cells after yellow fever vaccination. Generation of TCR cDNA used 5'RACE template switching (which added a universal primer site and UMIs). MiXCR, run by TCRdb on the 5' RACE reads, gives a single entry per CDR3 protein. The table includes about 320,000 distinct CDR3 sequences, over 3.5% detected once. Sample: PBMCs, taken 15 days after the yellow fever booster vaccination. The chain is built from TRBV5-6 and TRBJ1-5; 7 nucleotides line up with TRBD1. The receptor comes from a man in his late teens or twenties who received the YFV17D yellow fever vaccine. CDR3 in DNA: TGTGCCAGCAGCTCCCGGGACAGATTTAATCAGCCCCAGCATTTT. This encodes CASSSRDRFNQPQHF. Variable domain in full (rest from reference TRBV5-6 and TRBJ1-5): DAGVTQSPTHLIKTRGQQVTLRCSPKSGHDTVSWYQQALGQGPQFIFQYYEEEERQRGNFPDRFSGHQFPNYSSELNVNALLLGDSALYLCASSSRDRFNQPQHFGDGTRLSIL.